This TCR beta chain comes out of a study of cytomegalovirus exposure and HLA in healthy donors. Study-wide background: Earlier findings included 100 million to 130 million unique TCR beta sequences obtained from 180 million or so T cells. Study outcomes and limitations: An ancestry cluster, one associated with Asian ancestry, reportedly showed fewer N-insertions than the approximately 670-donor mean in a later analysis. Accurate prediction of most subjects' HLA-A and HLA-B alleles from TCR beta sequences was reported.

The primer mix had 60 Vbeta and 13 Jbeta primers. Clones were sequenced by immunoSEQ multiplex PCR, and TCRdb holds only the in-frame ones, with some missing. The sample includes 100,000 to 150,000 clones, around three quarters of them seen just once. As regards this clone: As yet, its antigen is unknown.

This CDR3 is 14 amino acids long. Trimming shortened V by 2 bases and J by 0 bases, and 7 bases separated the two germline ends. CDR1 is SGHRS, CDR2 YFSETQ, per germline. The rearrangement joins TRBV5-1 to TRBJ2-3; unclear D gene. The source material was PBMCs. This TCR was recovered from a female donor in good health and CMV-seronegative. DNA for the CDR3: TGCGCCAGCAGCTTAACAGTTAGCACAGATACGCAGTATTTT. Protein: CASSLTVSTDTQYF.